The sequence of this TCR beta chain was determined in a study of read filtering for tumor transcriptome and immune sequencing. In the study overall: 8 or 9 patients were R-ISS I, approximately 15 were R-ISS II, six or seven were R-ISS III. After DNase treatment, RNA was made into whole-transcriptome libraries.

From about 400 ng of RNA, a library with molecular barcoded alpha/delta and beta/gamma adaptors was made. Each CDR3 protein gets one entry after TCRdb re-called the reads with MiXCR. The repertoire includes fewer than 45,000 distinct CDR3 sequences, around an eighth of them detected once, and about 32% sits in the top ten. Overall study results and limits: The CD138-negative fraction was mixed bone marrow immune cells, not pure T cells.

In regard to this clonotype: Its antigen is currently unknown.

The length of the CDR3 is 12 residues. CDR1 is SGHTA, CDR2 FQGNSA, per germline. V lost 5 bases to trimming and J lost 8 bases, with 10 bases between them. Sequencing was performed on a population of CD138-negative cells sorted from bone marrow. The origin of this receptor is a donor aged 40 or over with multiple myeloma. V gene TRBV7-2 combines with J gene TRBJ2-1, with D possibly matching TRBD1 (5 bases). Here the CDR3 reads CASSTLTDEQFF. The CDR3 DNA reads TGTGCCAGCAGCACACTGACAGATGAGCAGTTCTTC.